This record concerns one T cell receptor beta chain sequence. This record belongs to a study of blood T cell repertoires in COVID-19. Study information: The origin of the acute and convalescent COVID-19 samples was the United States, Italy and Spain. T cells, B-cell-depleted T cells, or PBMCs supplied cDNA or gDNA.

In the original analysis: Reference gene primer amplification yielded estimated nucleated cell counts. Data came from immunoSEQ multiplex PCR; TCRdb stores just in-frame clones and leaves some out. The V and J calls and clone size come from that table; D and trimming were worked out from the DNA. Here the sample spans about 180,000 clones, about three quarters being singletons. Germline trimming cut 5 bases from V and 1 base from J; bases unmatched to any gene: 8. Looked up from germline, CDR1 is MDHEN and CDR2 is SYDVKM. CDR3 length: 16 residues. This TCR was recovered from an elderly woman with COVID-19, enrolled during active disease. The genes are TRBV28 and TRBJ2-3; 8 bases agree with TRBD2. Sequenced input: peripheral blood. The CDR3 spells CASSPPEAGGTDTQYF. Here the CDR3 DNA reads TGTGCCAGCAGTCCTCCAGAAGCGGGAGGCACAGATACGCAGTATTTT.